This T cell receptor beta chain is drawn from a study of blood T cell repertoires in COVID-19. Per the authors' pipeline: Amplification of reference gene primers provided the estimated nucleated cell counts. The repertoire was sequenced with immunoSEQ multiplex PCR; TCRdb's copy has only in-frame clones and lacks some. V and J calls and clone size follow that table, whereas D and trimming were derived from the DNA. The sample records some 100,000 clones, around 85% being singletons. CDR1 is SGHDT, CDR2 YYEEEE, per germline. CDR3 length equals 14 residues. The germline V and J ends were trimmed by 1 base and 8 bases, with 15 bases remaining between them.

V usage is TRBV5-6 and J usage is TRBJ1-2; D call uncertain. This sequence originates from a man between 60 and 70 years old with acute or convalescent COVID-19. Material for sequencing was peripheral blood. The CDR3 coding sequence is TGTGCCAGCAGCTTGTTACTAGACCTTGAGGGCTACACCTTC. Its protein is CASSLLLDLEGYTF.